This T cell receptor (beta chain) was identified during a study of identical twins. Study conclusions and caveats: The study found weaker excess twin sharing in beta out-of-frame sequences.

In the case of this clonotype: The antigen is undetermined.

Healthy Caucasian donors formed the entire cohort. CDR1 and CDR2 (germline): SQVTM, ANQGSEA. The CDR3 spans 13 residues. V was pared by 3 bases and J by 0 bases, with 1 base of the junction left unmatched. cDNA molecules carried unique molecular identifiers, and template switching added a universal primer site. Each CDR3 protein is one row after TCRdb ran MiXCR on the 5' RACE reads. Of 1.5 million to 2 million distinct CDR3 sequences in the sample, less than 40% were seen once. This TCR was recovered from a newborn girl in good health. The V and J genes are TRBV29-1 and TRBJ1-1; 7 nucleotides align to TRBD1. The sequenced material came from cord blood. CDR3 sequence: CSVDQGVNTEAFF. CDR3 coding DNA: TGCAGCGTTGATCAGGGGGTGAACACTGAAGCTTTCTTT.